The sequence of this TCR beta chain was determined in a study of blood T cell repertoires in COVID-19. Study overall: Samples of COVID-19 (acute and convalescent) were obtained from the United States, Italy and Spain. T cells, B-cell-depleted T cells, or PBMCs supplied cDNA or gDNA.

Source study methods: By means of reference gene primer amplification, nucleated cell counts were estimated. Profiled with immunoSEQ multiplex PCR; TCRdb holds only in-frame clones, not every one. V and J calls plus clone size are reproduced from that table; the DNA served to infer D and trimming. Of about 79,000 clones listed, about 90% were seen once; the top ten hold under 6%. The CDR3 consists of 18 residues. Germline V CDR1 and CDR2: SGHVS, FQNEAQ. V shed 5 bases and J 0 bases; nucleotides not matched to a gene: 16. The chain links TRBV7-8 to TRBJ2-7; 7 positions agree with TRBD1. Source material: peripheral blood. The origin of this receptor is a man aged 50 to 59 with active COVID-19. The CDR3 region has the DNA TGTGCCAGCAGCCCTGGACAGGTGAAAACTATCAGCTCCTACGAGCAGTACTTC. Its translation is CASSPGQVKTISSYEQYF.